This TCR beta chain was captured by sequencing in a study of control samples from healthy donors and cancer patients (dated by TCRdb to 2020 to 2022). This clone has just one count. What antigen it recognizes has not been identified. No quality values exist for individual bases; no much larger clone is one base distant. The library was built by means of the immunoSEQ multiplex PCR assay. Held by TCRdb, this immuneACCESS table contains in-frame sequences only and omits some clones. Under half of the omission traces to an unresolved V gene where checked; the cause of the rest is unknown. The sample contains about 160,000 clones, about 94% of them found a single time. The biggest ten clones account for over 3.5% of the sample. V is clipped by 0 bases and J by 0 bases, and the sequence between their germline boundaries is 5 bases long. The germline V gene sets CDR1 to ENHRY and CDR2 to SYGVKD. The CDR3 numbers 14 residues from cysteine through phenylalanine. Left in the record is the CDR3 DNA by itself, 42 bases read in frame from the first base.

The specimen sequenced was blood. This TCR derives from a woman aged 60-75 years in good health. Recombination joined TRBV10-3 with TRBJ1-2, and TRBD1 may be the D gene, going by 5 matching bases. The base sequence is TGTGCCATCAGTGAGTCGGGGGCTAACTATGGCTACACCTTC. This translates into CAISESGANYGYTF.